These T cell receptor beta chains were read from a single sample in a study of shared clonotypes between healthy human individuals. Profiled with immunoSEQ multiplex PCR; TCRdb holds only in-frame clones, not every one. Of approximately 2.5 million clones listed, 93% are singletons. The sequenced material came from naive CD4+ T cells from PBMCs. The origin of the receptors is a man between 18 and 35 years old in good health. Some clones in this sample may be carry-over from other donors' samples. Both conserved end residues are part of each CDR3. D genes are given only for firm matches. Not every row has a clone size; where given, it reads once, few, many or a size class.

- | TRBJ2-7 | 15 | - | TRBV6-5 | CASSYSSTITYEQYF | TGTGCCAGCAGTTACTCGTCTACTATAACCTACGAGCAGTACTTC
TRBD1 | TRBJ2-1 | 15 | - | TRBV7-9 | CASSTRDRVTNEQFF | TGTGCCAGCAGTACCCGGGACAGGGTTACAAATGAGCAGTTCTTC
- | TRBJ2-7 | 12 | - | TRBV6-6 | CASSYETYEQYF | TGTGCCAGCAGTTACGAAACCTACGAGCAGTACTTC
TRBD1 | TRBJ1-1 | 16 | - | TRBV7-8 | CASSLEGQMTNTEAFF | TGTGCCAGCAGCTTAGAGGGACAGATGACGAACACTGAAGCTTTCTTT
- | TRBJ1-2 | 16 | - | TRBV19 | CASSPLGPLPNYGYTF | TGTGCCAGTAGTCCCCTGGGACCGCTGCCTAACTATGGCTACACCTTC
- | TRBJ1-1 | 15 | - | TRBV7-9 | CASSLAGARNTEAFF | TGTGCCAGCAGCTTAGCGGGGGCTAGGAACACTGAAGCTTTCTTT
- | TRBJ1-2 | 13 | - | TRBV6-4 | CASNRGPGYGYTF | TGTGCCAGCAACCGGGGGCCCGGCTATGGCTACACCTTC
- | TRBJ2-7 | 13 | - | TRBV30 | CAWNFQGTYEQYF | TGTGCCTGGAATTTTCAGGGAACCTACGAGCAGTACTTC
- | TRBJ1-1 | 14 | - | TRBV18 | CASSPWDTNTEAFF | TGTGCCAGCTCACCATGGGACACGAACACTGAAGCTTTCTTT
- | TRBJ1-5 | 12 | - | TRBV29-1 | CSVGGGSQPQHF | TGCAGCGTTGGGGGGGGTTCTCAGCCCCAGCATTTT
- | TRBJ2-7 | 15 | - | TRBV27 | CASSLKIGLPYEQYF | TGTGCCAGCAGTTTAAAGATTGGACTCCCCTACGAGCAGTACTTC
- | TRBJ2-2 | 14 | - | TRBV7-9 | CASSFGGLSGELFF | TGTGCCAGCAGCTTTGGGGGGCTCAGCGGGGAGCTGTTTTTT
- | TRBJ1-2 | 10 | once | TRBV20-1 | CSAFYYGYTF | TGCAGTGCTTTCTACTATGGCTACACCTTC
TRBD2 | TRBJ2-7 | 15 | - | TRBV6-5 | CASAYFPGLANEQYF | TGTGCCAGCGCTTATTTCCCGGGACTAGCGAACGAGCAGTACTTC
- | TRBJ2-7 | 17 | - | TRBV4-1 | CASSHEYTGKSSYEQYF | TGCGCCAGCAGCCATGAATATACAGGGAAGAGTTCCTACGAGCAGTACTTC
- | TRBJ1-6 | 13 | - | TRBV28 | CASSLGGYSPLHF | TGTGCCAGCAGTTTAGGTGGCTATTCACCCCTCCACTTT
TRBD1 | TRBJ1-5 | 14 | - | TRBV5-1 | CASSPGTGEQPQHF | TGCGCCAGCAGCCCCGGGACAGGGGAACAGCCCCAGCATTTT
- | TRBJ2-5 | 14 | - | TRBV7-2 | CASSLAGGRETQYF | TGTGCCAGCAGCTTAGCGGGGGGACGAGAGACCCAGTACTTC
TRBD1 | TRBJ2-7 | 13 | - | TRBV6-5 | CASRRQGRYEQYF | TGTGCCAGCAGGCGACAGGGCCGCTACGAGCAGTACTTC
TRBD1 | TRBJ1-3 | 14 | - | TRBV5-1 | CASSFGTGGNTIYF | TGCGCCAGCAGCTTTGGGACAGGAGGAAACACCATATATTTT
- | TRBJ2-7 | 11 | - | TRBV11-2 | CASSSSYEQYF | TGTGCCAGCAGCAGCTCCTACGAGCAGTACTTC
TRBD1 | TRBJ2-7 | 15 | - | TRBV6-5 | CASSYSGTGPYEQYF | TGTGCCAGCAGTTACTCTGGGACAGGGCCCTACGAGCAGTACTTC
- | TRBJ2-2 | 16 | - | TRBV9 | CASSVTASPNTGELFF | TGTGCCAGCAGCGTTACAGCCTCACCGAACACCGGGGAGCTGTTTTTT
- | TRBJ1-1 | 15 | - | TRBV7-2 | CASSLVRTVNTEAFF | TGTGCCAGCAGCTTAGTTCGGACGGTGAACACTGAAGCTTTCTTT
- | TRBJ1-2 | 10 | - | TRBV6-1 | CASSDYGYTF | TGTGCCAGCTCCGACTATGGCTACACCTTC
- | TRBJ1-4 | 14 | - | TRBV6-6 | CASRSPRLNEKLFF | TGTGCCAGCAGATCGCCCCGACTGAATGAAAAACTGTTTTTT